This T cell receptor beta chain was profiled in a study of blood T cell repertoires in COVID-19. Study details: Samples came from the United States, Italy and Spain, spanning acute and convalescent COVID-19.

The CDR3 consists of 13 residues. Per the germline V gene, CDR1 is SEHNR and CDR2 is FQNEAQ (reference sequence). V dropped 5 bases and J dropped 11; count of bases not matched to a gene: 9. This clone has only a few counts. Authors' analysis steps: Estimated nucleated cell counts came from reference gene primer amplification. Clones were sequenced by immunoSEQ multiplex PCR, and TCRdb holds only the in-frame ones, with some missing. For V, J and clone size, that table is used; D and trimming come from the DNA. This table has tens of thousands of clones, roughly 80% appearing once. This chain joins TRBV7-9 and TRBJ2-7; 10 bases fit TRBD1. The source is a human donor in a cohort sampled during active COVID-19. Material for sequencing was peripheral blood. CDR3 nucleotides: TGTGCCAGCAGCCTCACTCTTGGACAGGGGGAGTACTTC. Amino acids: CASSLTLGQGEYF.